These 16 T cell receptor beta chains originate from one sample sequenced in a study of OX40 agonist ivuxolimab in advanced cancers. Method: immunoSEQ multiplex PCR; TCRdb's copy keeps in-frame clones and lacks some. The repertoire holds 65,000 to 100,000 clones, with about 91% as singletons. The sequenced sample was CD4+ or CD8+ T cells sorted from blood, obtained in a trial of the OX40 agonist ivuxolimab. All receptors come from an adult with an advanced solid tumor such as melanoma, head and neck, liver or kidney cancer.

A few counts support this clone. This sequence joins TRBV25-1 and TRBJ1-2; D gene ambiguous. CDR1 is MGHDK and CDR2 is SYGVNS in the germline V gene. The CDR3 length is 12 residues. V was pared by 5 bases and J by 4 bases, with 8 bases between. CDR3 nucleotide sequence: TGTGCCAGCAGTCCGACGGGCTATGGCTACACCTTC. Translated: CASSPTGYGYTF.

The chain has TRBV19 and TRBJ1-2; D is ambiguous. Germline loops: CDR1 LNHDA, CDR2 SQIVND (reference sequence). The CDR3 covers 13 residues. Trimming removed 7 bases from V and 8 bases from J, with 17 bases in between. The CDR3 loop reads CASTETRVGGYTF. For the CDR3, the DNA is TGTGCCAGTACCGAGACGCGGGTTGGCGGCTACACCTTC.

This clone was seen only once. Written as DNA, the CDR3 is TGTGCCAGCAGCTTAAGGCTATCGGAAAGTAGCAATCAGCCCCAGCATTTT. Translating gives CASSLRLSESSNQPQHF. The chain is built from TRBV7-3 and TRBJ1-5; no firm D call. The V and J ends lost 1 base and 0 bases respectively, with 13 bases between them. Germline V CDR1 and CDR2: SGHTA, FQGTGA. The CDR3 totals 17 residues.

The chain combines TRBV4-3 with TRBJ2-3; no reliable D call. The CDR3 covers 14 residues. The V and J ends lost 3 bases and 3 bases respectively, with 10 bases between them. From germline, CDR1 is LGHNA and CDR2 YSLEER. The CDR3 is CASSQGPGTDTQYF. The CDR3 DNA is TGCGCCAGCAGCCAGGGCCCAGGTACAGATACGCAGTATTTT.

The chain links TRBV18 to TRBJ1-1; TRBD1 aligns across 7 bases. The trim removed 3 bases at V and 1 base at J, leaving 5 bases unmatched. CDR1 is KGHSH, CDR2 LQKENI, per germline. The CDR3 covers 15 residues. This CDR3 reads CASSPRQGQNTEAFF. CDR3 nucleotides: TGTGCCAGCTCACCCCGACAGGGCCAGAACACTGAAGCTTTCTTT.

The chain uses TRBV4-2 and TRBJ2-3; 7 positions agree with TRBD2. The V gene's germline CDR1 is LGHNA and CDR2 YNFKEQ. CDR3 length: 16 amino acids. The V segment lost 1 base and the J segment 3 bases; nucleotides outside the gene matches: 7. CDR3 sequence reads: CASSQVPGLSTDTQYF. CDR3 bases: TGTGCCAGCAGCCAAGTCCCGGGACTAAGTACAGATACGCAGTATTTT.

The gene calls are TRBV7-9 and TRBJ2-7; 10 bases map to TRBD1. The germline V gene has CDR1 SEHNR and CDR2 FQNEAQ (reference sequence). This CDR3 spans 15 amino acids. V trimming: 4 bases; J trimming: 4 bases; junction bases outside the gene matches: 7. CDR3 in DNA: TGTGCCAGCAGCTCCCCCGGGACAGGGGATTACGAGCAGTACTTC. It translates to CASSSPGTGDYEQYF.

The J gene is TRBJ2-3, the V gene TRBV19; D remains ambiguous. From germline, CDR1 is LNHDA and CDR2 SQIVND (reference sequence). V lost 3 bases, J lost 6 bases, and 4 bases lay in between. The CDR3 is 11 amino acids. The CDR3 sequence is CASSIRDTQYF. The CDR3 DNA follows: TGTGCCAGTAGTATTAGGGATACGCAGTATTTT.

The chain joins TRBV28 to TRBJ1-2, with a weak D call TRBD1 (5 bases). The CDR3 sequence is 13 residues long. V lost 2 bases and J 8 bases, leaving 12 bases between the germline ends. Looked up from germline, CDR1 is MDHEN and CDR2 is SYDVKM. In nucleotides, the CDR3 is TGTGCCAGCAGTTTAAGACAGTTATACGGCTACACCTTC. This gives the protein CASSLRQLYGYTF.

The V call is TRBV28, the J call TRBJ1-2; 9 bases align to TRBD1. The germline V gene encodes CDR1 MDHEN and CDR2 SYDVKM. Trimming removed 5 bases from V and 7 bases from J; junction bases left unmatched: 8. CDR3 size: 14 residues. For the CDR3, the DNA is TGTGCCAGCAGTCCTAGGACAGGGGCCCGTGGCTACACCTTC. Its translation is CASSPRTGARGYTF.

The chain combines TRBV11-3 with TRBJ2-7; 11 bases are shared with TRBD2. Germline loops: CDR1 SGHNT, CDR2 YENEEA. The CDR3 has 14 amino acids. V lost 5 bases and J lost 5; bases outside the gene matches: 5. CDR3 in DNA: TGTGCCAGCAGCCCCACTAGCGGGAGCGACGAGCAGTACTTC. This translates into CASSPTSGSDEQYF.

The V call is TRBV19, the J call TRBJ2-7; 9 positions match TRBD2. CDR3 length: 15 residues. The J segment lost 2 bases and the V segment lost 5 bases, leaving 7 bases of the junction unmatched. Germline CDR1 LNHDA, CDR2 SQIVND (reference sequence). The DNA of the CDR3 is TGTGCCAGTAGTGAGGTAGCGGGAGCCCCCTACGAGCAGTACTTC. This translates into CASSEVAGAPYEQYF.

The rearrangement joins TRBV9 to TRBJ2-7, with 7 bases fitting TRBD1. The CDR3 extends over 14 amino acids. Trimming took 1 base from V and 6 from J; bases not matched to a gene: 7. The V gene's germline CDR1 is SGDLS and CDR2 YYNGEE. CDR3 coding DNA: TGTGCCAGCAGCGTAACCCCTACAGGGGCCGAGCAGTACTTC. Encoded protein: CASSVTPTGAEQYF.

The chain carries TRBV5-6 and TRBJ2-2; a possible D gene is TRBD1 (5 bases). Germline CDR1 is SGHDT and CDR2 is YYEEEE. The CDR3 extends over 14 amino acids. Trimming stripped 3 bases from V and 6 bases from J, with 12 bases between. In DNA, the CDR3 is TGTGCCAGCAGCTCGGTCCAGGGCGCCGGGGAGCTGTTTTTT. It is translated as CASSSVQGAGELFF.

There are a few counts of this clone. This sequence joins TRBV14 and TRBJ2-1; TRBD2 matches 7 bases. Germline-derived CDR1 and CDR2 are SGHDN and FVKESK. This CDR3 spans 14 amino acids. V gave up 4 bases and J gave up 7 bases; unmatched junction bases: 7. The CDR3 DNA sequence: TGTGCCAGCAGCCGGGTTAGGGGAGGGAATGAGCAGTTCTTC. This codes for CASSRVRGGNEQFF. Looking up the rest from reference TRBV14 and TRBJ2-1 gives the full variable domain: EAGVTQFPSHSVIEKGQTVTLRCDPISGHDNLYWYRRVMGKEIKFLLHFVKESKQDESGMPNNRFLAERTGGTYSTLKVQPAELEDSGVYFCASSRVRGGNEQFFGPGTRLTVL.

The rearrangement joins TRBV7-3 to TRBJ2-5, with D possibly being TRBD1 or TRBD2 (6 bases each). V was trimmed by 0 bases and J by 4 bases, leaving 12 bases between them. CDR1 is SGHTA, CDR2 FQGTGA, per germline. CDR3 size: 15 residues. The CDR3 sequence is CASSLTPGARETQYF. Written as DNA, the CDR3 is TGTGCCAGCAGCTTAACTCCGGGGGCCAGAGAGACCCAGTACTTC. The variable domain in full, with the rest retrieved from reference TRBV7-3 and TRBJ2-5, is GAGVSQTPSNKVTEKGKYVELRCDPISGHTALYWYRQSLGQGPEFLIYFQGTGAADDSGLPNDRFFAVRPEGSVSTLKIQRTERGDSAVYLCASSLTPGARETQYFGPGTRLLVL.